One and the same sample provided the 4 T cell receptor beta chains below, sequenced in a study of radiation and T cells in renal cell carcinoma. This table comes from immunoSEQ multiplex PCR, and its TCRdb copy is limited to in-frame clones, with some not included. The sample has about 91,000 clones, over 75% seen once. Indicated time point: baseline pretreatment blood. Treatment meaning: 15 Gy SBRT to primary tumor, nephrectomy 4 weeks later. The sequencing used blood, collected from a patient whose treatment included radiotherapy and nephrectomy. The source of these receptors is a man aged 55 to 70 with renal cell carcinoma.

V usage is TRBV4-1 and J usage is TRBJ2-1; D may be TRBD2 (6 bases). The CDR3 has 18 residues. V lost 0 bases to trimming and J lost 2 bases, with 17 bases between them. Per the germline V gene, CDR1 is MGHRA and CDR2 is YSYEKL. The CDR3 DNA reads as TGCGCCAGCAGCCAAGATGGGGCTAGCGTGGGCACCTACAATGAGCAGTTCTTC. Protein product: CASSQDGASVGTYNEQFF.

V is TRBV7-6 and J is TRBJ1-6, with D hard to call. The CDR3 covers 15 residues. The ends were cut back, 1 base at V and 0 bases at J, with 4 bases in the middle. Germline assignment: CDR1 SGHVS and CDR2 FNYEAQ. CDR3 in DNA: TGTGCCAGCAGCTTAGGGGGCTCCTATAATTCACCCCTCCACTTT. This codes for CASSLGGSYNSPLHF.

The chain is built from TRBV19 and TRBJ1-3; 7 bases line up with TRBD1. The V gene end was trimmed by 3 bases and the J gene end by 4 bases; junction bases not matched to a gene: 0. Germline lookup yields CDR1 LNHDA and CDR2 SQIVND (reference sequence). The CDR3 runs 13 residues. The CDR3 DNA reads TGTGCCAGTAGTATGACAGGGGGAAACACCATATATTTT. This gives the protein CASSMTGGNTIYF.

In its sample, this clone was seen once. This chain connects TRBV27 to TRBJ2-3, with 7 bases fitting TRBD1. V shed 3 bases, J shed 5 bases, and the junction held 5 bases outside the gene matches. Per the germline V gene, CDR1 is MNHEY and CDR2 is SMNVEV (reference sequence). CDR3 length: 14 amino acids. CDR3 amino acids: CASSFGRGIDTQYF. DNA of the CDR3: TGTGCCAGCAGTTTCGGCAGGGGGATAGATACGCAGTATTTT.